This T cell receptor (beta chain) is from a study of breast tumors, draining lymph nodes, adjacent tissues. Study-level findings and limits: Luminal-like breast cancer showed significantly higher tumor–nontumor repertoire similarity than basal-like.

This clonotype has at least ten counts. The antigen is unknown. From the multiplex PCR reads, TCRdb called clonotypes with MiXCR, one entry per CDR3 protein. The table shows a few hundred thousand distinct CDR3 sequences, with under 40% occurring only once. The CDR3 sequence is 13 residues long. CDR1 SGHRS and CDR2 YFSETQ come from the germline V gene. The V gene lost 7 bases and the J gene lost 2 bases, with 9 bases spanning the gap. Samples came from axillary lymph nodes draining the breast cancer. The sample taken for sequencing was axillary lymph node tissue. J is TRBJ2-2 and V is TRBV5-1, with D possibly called TRBD1 or TRBD2 (5 bases each). The sequence was obtained from a female donor with breast cancer. Some clones in this sample may be carry-over from other donors' samples. The CDR3 region is CASGTPNTGELFF. CDR3 bases: TGCGCCAGCGGGACCCCTAACACCGGGGAGCTGTTTTTT.